A selection of T cell receptor beta chains follows, all from one sample in a study of spatial heterogeneity in lung cancer. MiXCR, run by TCRdb on the 5' RACE reads, gives a single entry per CDR3 protein. Of 35,000 to 55,000 distinct CDR3 sequences detected, roughly an eighth appear once; the ten largest clones hold about 55%. The sample in question was PBMCs, obtained at surgery. The receptors were sampled from a male donor with early-stage non-small cell lung cancer. The CDR3 runs from the conserved cysteine through the conserved F or W. Each record gives: V gene, clone size, J gene, D gene, CDR3 DNA, CDR3 protein. A D gene is named only where the DNA matches it firmly. Only part of the rows carry a size: once, few, many, or a class if the clone is expanded.

TRBV5-1	many	TRBJ2-5	-	TGCGCCAGCAGCTTGGAAAGCGGAGCACAAGAGACCCAGTACTTC	CASSLESGAQETQYF
TRBV3-1	many	TRBJ2-3	-	TGTGCCAGCAGCCAAAATCAACCCCAGGATACGCAGTATTTT	CASSQNQPQDTQYF
TRBV3-1	-	TRBJ2-1	TRBD2	TGTGCCAGCAGCTCGGTATCGGGGGGCTCCTACAATGAGCAGTTCTTC	CASSSVSGGSYNEQFF
TRBV7-9	many	TRBJ2-2	-	TGTGCCAGCAGCTCTTCCCGCGGGGAGCTGTTTTTT	CASSSSRGELFF
TRBV11-2	few	TRBJ2-1	-	TGTGCCAGCAGCTTAGTGCGGGGTTTTCCCTTCAATGAGCAGTTCTTC	CASSLVRGFPFNEQFF
TRBV7-3	-	TRBJ2-1	TRBD2	TGTGCCAGCAGCCCCACAGATCAAGCAGCGGGATACTCTGAGCACTTCTTC	CASSPTDQAAGYSEHFF
TRBV20-1	few	TRBJ2-1	-	TGCAGTGCTAGAGGGCTAAATGCAGGGACTGGCAACAATGAGCAGTTCTTC	CSARGLNAGTGNNEQFF
TRBV6-6	-	TRBJ2-7	-	TGTGCCAGCAGGAAATCCCCCGCCGGGGACGAGCAGTACTTC	CASRKSPAGDEQYF
TRBV7-9	many	TRBJ2-7	-	TGTGCCAGCAGCCCCCAGACAGGCAGGGACTACGAGCAGTACTTC	CASSPQTGRDYEQYF
TRBV20-1	-	TRBJ2-5	TRBD2	TGCAGTGCTAGAAGGGGGGGACTAGCGGGAAAATGGGGAGAGACCCAGTACTTC	CSARRGGLAGKWGETQYF
TRBV2	-	TRBJ2-2	-	TGTGCCAGCGCACAGGGAGGCGGGGAGCTGTTTTTT	CASAQGGGELFF
TRBV5-4	-	TRBJ2-3	-	TGTGCCAGCAGCCTAGGACAACTAGAGAGGAATACGCAGTATTTT	CASSLGQLERNTQYF
TRBV5-6	-	TRBJ1-3	-	TGTGCCAGCAGCTTGGCCAGGGGAAACACCATATATTTT	CASSLARGNTIYF
TRBV2	few	TRBJ1-5	-	TGTGCCGGGCAAGGGGGGCAGGGTCAGCCCCAGCATTTT	CAGQGGQGQPQHF
TRBV20-1	many	TRBJ1-1	-	TGCAGTGCTAGGGGGAGGACAGTTCTGAACACTGAAGCTTTCTTT	CSARGRTVLNTEAFF
TRBV2	few	TRBJ2-5	TRBD2	TGTGCCAGCAGTGGGGCTGAGCGGGGGGGCCAAGAGACCCAGTACTTC	CASSGAERGGQETQYF
TRBV18	-	TRBJ1-1	-	TGTGCCAGCTCACGCGGGGGACCGACGAACACTGAAGCTTTCTTT	CASSRGGPTNTEAFF
TRBV20-1	many	TRBJ2-5	TRBD1	TGCAGTCTCTCGGACAGGGTTGAGACCCAGTACTTC	CSLSDRVETQYF
TRBV18	-	TRBJ2-7	-	TGTGCCAGCTCACCCAACCGGGACAACTACGAGCAGTACTTC	CASSPNRDNYEQYF
TRBV28	few	TRBJ2-2	-	TGTGCCAGCACTGAGCGCTTGAACACCGGGGAGCTGTTTTTT	CASTERLNTGELFF
TRBV20-1	-	TRBJ2-7	-	TGCAGTGCTAGCCCCCGACTAGTCTCCTACGAGCAGTACTTC	CSASPRLVSYEQYF
TRBV29-1	few	TRBJ2-3	-	TGCAGCGTATCATTTAATACGCAGTATTTT	CSVSFNTQYF
TRBV5-6	-	TRBJ2-7	-	TGTGCCAGCAGCTTGTGGACACGTAACGAGCAGTACTTC	CASSLWTRNEQYF
TRBV29-1	many	TRBJ2-4	-	TGCAGCGTTTGGGGGTCTTCTGACAAAAACATTCAGTACTTC	CSVWGSSDKNIQYF
TRBV29-1	many	TRBJ2-7	-	TGCAGCGTAGATACCGGGACTGGAACCTACGAGCAGTACTTC	CSVDTGTGTYEQYF
TRBV5-1	-	TRBJ1-2	-	TGCGCCAGCAGCTGGGAGATGACTAACTATGGCTACACCTTC	CASSWEMTNYGYTF
TRBV12-3/TRBV12-4	once	TRBJ2-1	-	TGTGCCAGCAGTTTTGGCGGCCCATCCTACAATGAGCAGTTCTTC	CASSFGGPSYNEQFF
TRBV5-1	few	TRBJ1-1	TRBD1	TGCGCCAGCAGCATGGGGACAGCGAACACTGAAGCTTTCTTT	CASSMGTANTEAFF
TRBV5-1	-	TRBJ1-1	TRBD1	TGCGCCAGCAGCGCGACAGGGGGGAGCACTGAAGCTTTCTTT	CASSATGGSTEAFF
TRBV2	few	TRBJ2-5	-	TGTGCCAGCAGCCAGGGGGGACGGAGCCAAGAGACCCAGTACTTC	CASSQGGRSQETQYF
TRBV29-1	many	TRBJ2-7	TRBD1	TGCAGCGTTGCACAGGGGCGTGGGGAGCAGTACTTC	CSVAQGRGEQYF
TRBV15	-	TRBJ2-3	-	TGTGCCACCAGCAGAGATAACGCGGGACAAGATACGCAGTATTTT	CATSRDNAGQDTQYF
TRBV6-5	many	TRBJ2-2	TRBD2	TGTGCCAGCAGTTTTGGCACTAGCGGGAACACCGGGGAGCTGTTTTTT	CASSFGTSGNTGELFF
TRBV6-5	few	TRBJ2-6	-	TGTGCCAGCAGTAGGATGGCCGGGGCCAACGTCCTGACTTTC	CASSRMAGANVLTF
TRBV29-1	few	TRBJ1-1	-	TGCAGCGTTGAAGAACAGGGCTACACTGAAGCTTTCTTT	CSVEEQGYTEAFF
TRBV3-1	-	TRBJ2-7	-	TGTGCCAGCAGCCAAACAGGGCAGAGGGAGCAGTACTTC	CASSQTGQREQYF
TRBV27	-	TRBJ2-7	-	TGTGCCAGCAGTTTATCGCGGCGGGCAGACGAGCAGTACTTC	CASSLSRRADEQYF
TRBV7-2	many	TRBJ2-7	TRBD2	TGTGCCAGCACCTCGCCCCGTGGTGCTAGCGGGAGAGACCACTACTACGAGCAGTACTTC	CASTSPRGASGRDHYYEQYF
TRBV20-1	many	TRBJ2-2	-	TGCAGTGCTAGAGAAACAGGGAGAATGGGCGGGGAGCTGTTTTTT	CSARETGRMGGELFF
TRBV7-3	-	TRBJ1-1	-	TGTGCCAGCAGCTTGAACATATACACTGAAGCTTTCTTT	CASSLNIYTEAFF
TRBV7-2	many	TRBJ2-7	-	TGTGCCAGAGAGGACAGATCTTACGAGCAGTACTTC	CAREDRSYEQYF
TRBV5-1	few	TRBJ2-1	-	TGCGCCAGCAGCTTTTCAGGGGAACAGAATGAGCAGTTCTTC	CASSFSGEQNEQFF
TRBV28	-	TRBJ1-4	-	TGTGCCAGCAGTTTGTTGGATGAAAAACTGTTTTTT	CASSLLDEKLFF
TRBV11-2	many	TRBJ2-5	-	TGTGCCAGCAGCTGGGAGAGGGAGACCCAGTACTTC	CASSWERETQYF
TRBV29-1	few	TRBJ2-3	TRBD1	TGCAGCGTTGAGACCTTAGACAGGGTTGTAGATACGCAGTATTTT	CSVETLDRVVDTQYF
TRBV7-6	many	TRBJ1-1	TRBD1	TGTGCCAGCAGTAGAGCCGGGACAGAATTCATGAACACTGAAGCTTTCTTT	CASSRAGTEFMNTEAFF
TRBV12-3/TRBV12-4	-	TRBJ1-1	-	TGTGCCAGCAGTTTGTGGATAGGCACTGAAGCTTTCTTT	CASSLWIGTEAFF
TRBV11-2	-	TRBJ2-1	-	TGTGCCAGCAGCTTCCAAACGAGCTCCTACAATGAGCAGTTCTTC	CASSFQTSSYNEQFF
TRBV4-1	few	TRBJ2-3	-	TGCGCCAGCAGCTTCCACCCAGGTCAGGCGGAGGAGGCAGATACGCAGTATTTT	CASSFHPGQAEEADTQYF
TRBV20-1	-	TRBJ2-3	TRBD2	TGCAGTGCGGTAGCGGGAGCGGGCACAGATACGCAGTATTTT	CSAVAGAGTDTQYF
TRBV25-1	-	TRBJ1-1	TRBD1	TGTGCCAGCAGAACGCCGGACAGGGGGAGCACTGAAGCTTTCTTT	CASRTPDRGSTEAFF
TRBV20-1	few	TRBJ1-4	-	TGCAGTGCTAGGGCAGGAACTAATGAAAAACTGTTTTTT	CSARAGTNEKLFF
TRBV9	many	TRBJ2-3	TRBD2	TGTGCCAGCAGCGTAGCGGCGGGAGGAGTCCCAGATACGCAGTATTTT	CASSVAAGGVPDTQYF